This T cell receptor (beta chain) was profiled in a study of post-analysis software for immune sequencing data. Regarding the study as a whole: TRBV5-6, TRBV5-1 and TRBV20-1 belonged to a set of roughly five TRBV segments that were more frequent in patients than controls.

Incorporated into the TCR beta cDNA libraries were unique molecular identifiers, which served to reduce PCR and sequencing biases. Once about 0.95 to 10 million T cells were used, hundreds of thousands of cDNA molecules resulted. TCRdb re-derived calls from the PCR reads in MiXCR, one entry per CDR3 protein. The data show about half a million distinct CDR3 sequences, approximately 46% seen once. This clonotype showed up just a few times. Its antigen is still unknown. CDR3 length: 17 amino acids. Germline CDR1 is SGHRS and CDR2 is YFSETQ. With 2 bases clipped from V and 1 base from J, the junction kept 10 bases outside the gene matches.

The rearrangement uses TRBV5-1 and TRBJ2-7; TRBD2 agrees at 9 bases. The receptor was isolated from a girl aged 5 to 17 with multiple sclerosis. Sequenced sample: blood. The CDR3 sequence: CASSFTAGGPLSYEQYF. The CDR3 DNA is TGCGCCAGCAGCTTTACGGCGGGAGGGCCGTTGTCCTACGAGCAGTACTTC.